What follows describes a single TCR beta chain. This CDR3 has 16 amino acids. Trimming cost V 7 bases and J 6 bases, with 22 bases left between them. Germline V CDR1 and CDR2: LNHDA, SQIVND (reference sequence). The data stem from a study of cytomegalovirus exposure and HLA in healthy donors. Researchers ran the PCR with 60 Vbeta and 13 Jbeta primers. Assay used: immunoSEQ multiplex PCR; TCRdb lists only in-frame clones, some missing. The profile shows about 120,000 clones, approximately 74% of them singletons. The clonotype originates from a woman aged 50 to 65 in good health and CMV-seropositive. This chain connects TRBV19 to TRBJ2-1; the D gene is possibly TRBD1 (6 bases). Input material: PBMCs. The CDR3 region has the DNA TGTGCCAGTACCTCACATCGGACAGCTATGGGCAATGAGCAGTTCTTC. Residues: CASTSHRTAMGNEQFF. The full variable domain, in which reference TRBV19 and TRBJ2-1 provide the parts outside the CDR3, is DGGITQSPKYLFRKEGQNVTLSCEQNLNHDAMYWYRQDPGQGLRLIYYSQIVNDFQKGDIAEGYSVSREKKESFPLTVTSAQKNPTAFYLCASTSHRTAMGNEQFFGPGTRLTVL.